This TCR beta chain was obtained from a study of T cell responses to AZD1222 COVID-19 vaccine. Study summary: Analysis merged second doses at about 4 or about 12 weeks. Findings and caveats of the study: Without day 14 samples, only post-peak T cell repertoires were studied. The donor group comprised mostly white British people and more females; the analysis possibly underestimated clonal diversity.

V lost 6 bases and J 0 bases, leaving 8 bases between the germline ends. CDR3 size: 12 residues. Germline V gene lookup returns CDR1 SQVTM and CDR2 ANQGSEA. Profiling relied on immunoSEQ multiplex PCR, and the TCRdb table lists in-frame clones only, not all of them. The sample includes around 140,000 clones, roughly nine tenths of them seen just once. This clone was recorded a few times. The antigen is undetermined. The V and J genes are TRBV29-1 and TRBJ2-5; TRBD2 is a possible D gene (6 bases). The sequencing here drew on peripheral blood, taken on day 0 of AZD1222 vaccination. The TCR sequence derives from an adult in good health. For the CDR3, the DNA is TGCAGCGTGGGGGGTCACCAAGAGACCCAGTACTTC. It encodes CSVGGHQETQYF.